The 13 T cell receptor beta chains below come from one sample, sequenced in a study of T cell changes during pregnancy in multiple sclerosis. Sequencing used immunoSEQ multiplex PCR; TCRdb keeps in-frame clones, though not all of them. Of more than 60,000 clones listed, roughly 92% are singletons. The sequencing used peripheral blood, collected in the second trimester of pregnancy. The receptors shown here come from a female donor with multiple sclerosis, enrolled in a pregnancy study.

The gene calls are TRBV6-1 and TRBJ2-7, with 9 positions matching TRBD1. V lost 4 bases to trimming and J lost 6 bases; unmatched junction nucleotides: 10. The CDR3 runs to 15 residues. Germline CDR1 reads MNHNS; CDR2 reads SASEGT. CDR3 DNA sequence: TGTGCCAGCAGTGGACCCGGGACAGGGAGGCGCGAGCAGTACTTC. This sequence encodes CASSGPGTGRREQYF.

This sequence joins TRBV19 and TRBJ2-1; 10 positions agree with TRBD1. V dropped 3 bases and J dropped 6; count of bases not matched to a gene: 8. This CDR3 contains 16 residues. CDR1 and CDR2 from the germline V gene are LNHDA and SQIVND (reference sequence). CDR3 in amino acids: CASSIRGTGVGNEQFF. CDR3 sequence (DNA): TGTGCCAGTAGTATTCGTGGGACAGGGGTCGGCAATGAGCAGTTCTTC.

The CDR3 loop reads CASSLRFPTGSVYYEQYF. Here the CDR3 DNA reads TGTGCCAGCTCACTACGATTCCCGACAGGGTCAGTCTACTACGAGCAGTACTTC. This chain connects TRBV18 to TRBJ2-7; TRBD1 agrees at 7 bases. Germline lookup yields CDR1 KGHSH and CDR2 LQKENI. J was trimmed by 3 bases and V by 4 bases; bases with no gene match: 18. The CDR3 is 18 amino acids.

This chain connects TRBV6-5 to TRBJ1-5; D is unclear. The CDR3 is made up of 15 amino acids. From germline, CDR1 is MNHEY and CDR2 SVGAGI. V was trimmed by 0 bases and J by 4 bases, leaving 10 bases between them. CDR3 nucleotides: TGTGCCAGCAGTTACTCGATGGGAGGAAATCAGCCCCAGCATTTT. It codes for CASSYSMGGNQPQHF.

This sequence joins TRBV11-3 and TRBJ2-5; 8 nucleotides line up with TRBD1. The junction had 8 bases not matched to a gene; V was cut back by 5 bases and J by 6 bases. The CDR3 length is 14 residues. Germline V gives CDR1 SGHNT, CDR2 YENEEA. This chain's CDR3 is CASSPRTGFKTQYF. CDR3 nucleotides: TGTGCCAGCAGCCCCCGGACAGGGTTCAAGACCCAGTACTTC.

This clone appeared a single time. V gene TRBV5-6 combines with J gene TRBJ1-2; TRBD1 is a possible D gene (5 bases). Germline CDR1 SGHDT, CDR2 YYEEEE. The CDR3 runs to 14 residues. V lost 4 bases and J 8 bases, leaving 18 bases between the germline ends. The CDR3 loop reads CASSLRGSGLGYTF. CDR3 coding DNA: TGTGCCAGCAGCCTCCGGGGGTCAGGGCTGGGCTACACCTTC.

The CDR3 loop is CASSSGPYRGNEQFF. CDR3 in DNA: TGTGCCAGCAGCTCCGGGCCGTACAGGGGCAATGAGCAGTTCTTC. The chain has TRBV7-2 and TRBJ2-1; 7 bases fit TRBD1. Looked up from germline, CDR1 is SGHTA and CDR2 is FQGNSA. The CDR3 length is 15 residues. Trimming at V came to 4 bases and at J to 6 bases, leaving 9 bases not matched to a gene.

This chain connects TRBV5-1 to TRBJ2-5, with 10 bases identical to TRBD1. The CDR3 covers 15 residues. Trimming at V came to 4 bases and at J to 0 bases, leaving 3 bases not matched to a gene. Germline V gene lookup returns CDR1 SGHRS and CDR2 YFSETQ. The DNA of the CDR3 is TGCGCCAGCAGCCGCGGACAGGGGGACCAAGAGACCCAGTACTTC. This gives the protein CASSRGQGDQETQYF. Filled out from reference TRBV5-1 and TRBJ2-5, the complete variable domain reads KAGVTQTPRYLIKTRGQQVTLSCSPISGHRSVSWYQQTPGQGLQFLFEYFSETQRNKGNFPGRFSGRQFSNSRSEMNVSTLELGDSALYLCASSRGQGDQETQYFGPGTRLLVL.

This chain joins TRBV19 and TRBJ1-2; weak D call: TRBD1 (6 bases). The CDR3 contains 15 residues. V shed 4 bases and J shed 6 bases, with 18 bases lying between them. Per the germline V gene, CDR1 is LNHDA and CDR2 is SQIVND (reference sequence). This CDR3 reads CASSRKYRATNGYTF. The CDR3 nucleotides are TGTGCCAGTAGTAGGAAGTACAGGGCCACCAATGGCTACACCTTC. The full variable domain, with the rest looked up from reference TRBV19 and TRBJ1-2, is DGGITQSPKYLFRKEGQNVTLSCEQNLNHDAMYWYRQDPGQGLRLIYYSQIVNDFQKGDIAEGYSVSREKKESFPLTVTSAQKNPTAFYLCASSRKYRATNGYTFGSGTRLTVV.

This clone was found a few times. The rearrangement uses TRBV11-3 and TRBJ2-2, with 8 bases that match TRBD1. Germline V gives CDR1 SGHNT, CDR2 YENEEA. V shed 5 bases, J shed 8 bases, and the junction held 7 bases outside the gene matches. The CDR3 totals 14 residues. As DNA, the CDR3 is TGTGCCAGCAGCCCCAGGGGGCGCAATGGGGAGCTGTTTTTT. Translation: CASSPRGRNGELFF.

The rearrangement uses TRBV6-5 and TRBJ2-5; TRBD2 agrees at 12 bases. The trim removed 6 bases at V and 6 bases at J, leaving 8 bases unmatched. Germline V CDR1 and CDR2: MNHEY, SVGAGI. The CDR3 length is 15 residues. CDR3: CASRTLAGGRQTQYF. CDR3 DNA: TGTGCCAGCAGGACTCTAGCGGGGGGGAGGCAGACCCAGTACTTC.

V gene TRBV6-6 combines with J gene TRBJ2-1; perhaps TRBD1 as D (6 bases). V lost 5 bases and J 6 bases, leaving 17 bases between the germline ends. The CDR3 contains 15 residues. Germline lookup yields CDR1 MNHNY and CDR2 SVGAGI (reference sequence). The CDR3 loop reads CASSAGTPVFNEQFF. The DNA for the CDR3 is TGTGCCAGCAGTGCCGGGACACCGGTTTTCAATGAGCAGTTCTTC.

The V and J genes are TRBV14 and TRBJ1-1; D possibly corresponds to TRBD1 (5 bases). Trimming left V 0 bases short and J 7 bases short, with 12 bases between. This CDR3 is 14 amino acids long. Germline V gene lookup returns CDR1 SGHDN and CDR2 FVKESK. The chain's CDR3 is CASSQDLGRGEAFF. CDR3 coding DNA: TGTGCCAGCAGCCAAGATCTGGGGCGCGGTGAAGCTTTCTTT. The whole variable domain, remainder taken from reference TRBV14 and TRBJ1-1, is EAGVTQFPSHSVIEKGQTVTLRCDPISGHDNLYWYRRVMGKEIKFLLHFVKESKQDESGMPNNRFLAERTGGTYSTLKVQPAELEDSGVYFCASSQDLGRGEAFFGQGTRLTVV.